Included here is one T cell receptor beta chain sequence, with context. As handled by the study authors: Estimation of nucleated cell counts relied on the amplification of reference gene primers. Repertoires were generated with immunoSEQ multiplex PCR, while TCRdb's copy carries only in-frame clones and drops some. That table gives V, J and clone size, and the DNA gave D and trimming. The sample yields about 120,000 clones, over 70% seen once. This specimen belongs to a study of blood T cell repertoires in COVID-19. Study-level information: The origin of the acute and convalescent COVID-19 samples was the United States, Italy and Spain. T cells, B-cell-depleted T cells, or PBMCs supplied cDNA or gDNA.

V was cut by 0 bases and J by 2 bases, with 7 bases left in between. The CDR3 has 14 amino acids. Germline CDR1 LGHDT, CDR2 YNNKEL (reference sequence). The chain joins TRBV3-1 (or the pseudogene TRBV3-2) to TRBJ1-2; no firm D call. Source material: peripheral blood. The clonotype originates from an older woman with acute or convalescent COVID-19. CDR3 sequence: CASSQDQANYGYTF. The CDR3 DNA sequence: TGTGCCAGCAGCCAAGATCAGGCCAACTATGGCTACACCTTC.